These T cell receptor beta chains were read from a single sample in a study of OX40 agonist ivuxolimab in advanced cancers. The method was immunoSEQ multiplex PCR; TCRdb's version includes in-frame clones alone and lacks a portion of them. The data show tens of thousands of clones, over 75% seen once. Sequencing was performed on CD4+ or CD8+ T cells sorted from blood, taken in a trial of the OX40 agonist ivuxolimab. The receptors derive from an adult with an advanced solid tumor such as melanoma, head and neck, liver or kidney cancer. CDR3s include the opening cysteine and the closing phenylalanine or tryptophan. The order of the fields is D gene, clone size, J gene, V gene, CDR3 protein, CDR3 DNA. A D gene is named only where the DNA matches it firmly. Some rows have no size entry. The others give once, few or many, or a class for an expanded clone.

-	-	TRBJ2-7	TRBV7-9	CASSWEEGEQYF	TGTGCCAGCAGCTGGGAAGAAGGTGAGCAGTACTTC
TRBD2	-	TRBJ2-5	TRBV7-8	CASSFLSGSVLETQYF	TGTGCCAGCAGCTTTTTAAGCGGGAGCGTCTTAGAGACCCAGTACTTC
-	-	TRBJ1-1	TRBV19	CASRAIGQSNTEAFF	TGTGCCAGTAGGGCGATAGGACAGTCGAACACTGAAGCTTTCTTT
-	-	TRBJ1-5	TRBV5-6	CASSLGQNSNQPQHF	TGTGCCAGCAGCTTGGGCCAAAATAGCAATCAGCCCCAGCATTTT
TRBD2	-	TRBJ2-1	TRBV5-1	CASSLDSAGGSYNEQFF	TGCGCCAGCAGCTTGGACTCGGCGGGAGGATCCTACAATGAGCAGTTCTTC
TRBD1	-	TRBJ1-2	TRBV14	CASSPGQDYGYTF	TGTGCCAGCAGCCCGGGACAGGACTATGGCTACACCTTC
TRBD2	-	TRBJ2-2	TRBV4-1	CASSQEGSGRADTGELFF	TGCGCCAGCAGCCAAGAAGGCAGCGGGAGGGCCGACACCGGGGAGCTGTTTTTT
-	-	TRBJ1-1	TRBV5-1	CASSFTGETEAFF	TGCGCCAGCAGCTTTACGGGGGAAACTGAAGCTTTCTTT
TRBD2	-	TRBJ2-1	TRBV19	CASKGTGAGFAYNEQFF	TGTGCCAGTAAAGGTACGGGAGCGGGATTCGCCTACAATGAGCAGTTCTTC
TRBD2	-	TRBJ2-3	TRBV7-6	CASRGTSGFPDTQYF	TGTGCCAGCAGGGGGACTAGCGGGTTCCCAGATACGCAGTATTTT
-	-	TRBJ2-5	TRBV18	CASSPLGGKETQYF	TGTGCCAGCTCACCACTAGGAGGGAAAGAGACCCAGTACTTC
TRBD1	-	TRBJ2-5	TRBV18	CASSPNRGQETQYF	TGTGCCAGCTCACCCAACAGGGGACAAGAGACCCAGTACTTC
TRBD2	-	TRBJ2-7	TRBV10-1	CASSPGTSGNYEQYF	TGCGCCAGCAGCCCCGGGACTAGCGGTAACTACGAGCAGTACTTC
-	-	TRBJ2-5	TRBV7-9	CASSSMTRGVETQYF	TGTGCCAGCAGCTCTATGACGCGAGGAGTTGAGACCCAGTACTTC
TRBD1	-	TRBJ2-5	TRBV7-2	CASSLQPLTGNQETQYF	TGTGCCAGCAGCTTACAACCCTTGACAGGGAACCAAGAGACCCAGTACTTC
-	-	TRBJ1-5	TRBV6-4	CASSEVQGQPQHF	TGTGCCAGCAGTGAGGTTCAAGGACAGCCCCAGCATTTT
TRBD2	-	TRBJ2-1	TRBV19	CASSIVSLAGGYNEQFF	TGTGCCAGTAGTATAGTATCGCTAGCGGGAGGGTACAATGAGCAGTTCTTC
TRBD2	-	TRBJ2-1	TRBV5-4	CASSSGLAGGSSYNEQFF	TGTGCCAGCAGCTCCGGACTAGCGGGAGGGAGCTCCTACAATGAGCAGTTCTTC
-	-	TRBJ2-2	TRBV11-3	CASSFGRVSGELFF	TGTGCCAGCAGCTTCGGCAGGGTTTCCGGGGAGCTGTTTTTT
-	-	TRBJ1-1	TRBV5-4	CASSLGLGQRNTEAFF	TGTGCCAGCAGCTTGGGTTTAGGACAGAGGAACACTGAAGCTTTCTTT
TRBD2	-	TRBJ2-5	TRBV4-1	CASSQRHDTSAGETQYF	TGCGCCAGCAGCCAACGGCACGACACTAGCGCCGGTGAGACCCAGTACTTC
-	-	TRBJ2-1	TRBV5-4	CASSLENEQFF	TGTGCCAGCAGCTTAGAAAATGAGCAGTTCTTC
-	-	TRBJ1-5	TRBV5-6	CASSRETDGNNQPQHF	TGTGCCAGCAGCCGAGAGACCGATGGAAACAATCAGCCCCAGCATTTT
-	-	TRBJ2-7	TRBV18	CASSLGTDPLLYEQYF	TGTGCCAGCTCACTAGGGACGGATCCCCTTTTGTACGAGCAGTACTTC
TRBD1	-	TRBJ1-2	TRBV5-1	CASSFGTGQGSRTF	TGCGCCAGCAGCTTCGGCACGGGACAGGGGTCCCGCACCTTC
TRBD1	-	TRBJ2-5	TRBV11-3	CASSPTGGETQYF	TGTGCCAGCAGCCCGACAGGGGGCGAGACCCAGTACTTC
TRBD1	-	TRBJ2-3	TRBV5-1	CASSTDRGSADTQYF	TGCGCCAGCAGCACGGACAGGGGATCTGCAGATACGCAGTATTTT
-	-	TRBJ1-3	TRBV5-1	CASSLANSGNTIYF	TGCGCCAGCAGCTTGGCCAACTCTGGAAACACCATATATTTT
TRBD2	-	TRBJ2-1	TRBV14	CASSQDPRSSGRLYNEQFF	TGTGCCAGCAGCCAAGATCCCAGGTCTAGCGGGAGGCTGTACAATGAGCAGTTCTTC
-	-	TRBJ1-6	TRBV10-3	CAISENRVWESPLHF	TGTGCCATCAGTGAGAACAGGGTATGGGAATCACCCCTCCACTTT
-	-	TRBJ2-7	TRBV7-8	CASSRLPLTPYEQYF	TGTGCCAGCAGCCGTCTCCCACTCACACCCTACGAGCAGTACTTC
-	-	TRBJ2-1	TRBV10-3	CAISEEGYEQFF	TGTGCCATCAGTGAGGAAGGTTATGAGCAGTTCTTC
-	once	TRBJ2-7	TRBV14	CASSQVSEQYF	TGTGCCAGCAGCCAAGTGTCCGAGCAGTACTTC
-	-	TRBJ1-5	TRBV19	CASSAQDQPQHF	TGTGCCAGTAGTGCACAGGATCAGCCCCAGCATTTT
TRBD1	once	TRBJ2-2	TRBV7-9	CASSLAVLTGANTGELFF	TGTGCCAGCAGCTTAGCTGTCCTCACAGGGGCGAACACCGGGGAGCTGTTTTTT
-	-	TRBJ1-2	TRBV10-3	CAINDNYGYTF	TGTGCCATCAACGACAACTATGGCTACACCTTC
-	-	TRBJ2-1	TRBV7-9	CASSLQGRVSPGQFF	TGTGCCAGCAGCTTACAGGGGAGGGTTTCCCCAGGGCAGTTCTTC
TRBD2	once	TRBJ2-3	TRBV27	CASSAGLAGTDTQYF	TGTGCCAGCAGTGCTGGACTAGCGGGGACAGATACGCAGTATTTT
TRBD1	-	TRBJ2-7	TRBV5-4	CASSPGQGSYEQYF	TGTGCCAGCAGCCCGGGACAGGGATCCTACGAGCAGTACTTC
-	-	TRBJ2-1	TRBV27	CASSLRLKGNEQFF	TGTGCCAGCAGTTTGAGGTTAAAGGGCAATGAGCAGTTCTTC
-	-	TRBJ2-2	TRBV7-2	CASSLGPTGELFF	TGTGCCAGCAGCTTAGGACCGACCGGGGAGCTGTTTTTT
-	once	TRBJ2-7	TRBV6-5	CASRPEGGDYEQYF	TGTGCCAGCAGGCCGGAGGGGGGAGACTACGAGCAGTACTTC
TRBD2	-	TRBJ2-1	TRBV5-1	CASSSTSGSTFWFF	TGCGCCAGCAGCTCGACTAGCGGGAGCACCTTTTGGTTCTTC
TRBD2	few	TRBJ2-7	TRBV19	CASSTRTSGSSEQYF	TGTGCCAGTAGTACCAGGACTAGCGGGAGCAGTGAGCAGTACTTC
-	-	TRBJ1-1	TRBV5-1	CASSRRRPAEAFF	TGCGCCAGCAGCCGGCGAAGGCCCGCTGAAGCTTTCTTT
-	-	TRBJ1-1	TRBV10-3	CAISDLGNTEAFF	TGTGCCATCAGTGACCTCGGGAACACTGAAGCTTTCTTT
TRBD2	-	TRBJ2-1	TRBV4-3	CASSQDLIAGTGNEQFF	TGCGCCAGCAGCCAAGATTTAATAGCGGGAACGGGCAATGAGCAGTTCTTC
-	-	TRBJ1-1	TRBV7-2	CASSSSGHSTEAFF	TGTGCCAGCAGCTCCTCGGGACATAGCACTGAAGCTTTCTTT
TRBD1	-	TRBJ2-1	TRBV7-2	CASSSQGFNEQFF	TGTGCCAGCAGCTCACAGGGGTTCAATGAGCAGTTCTTC
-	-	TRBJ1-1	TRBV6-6	CASTKRVMGNTEAFF	TGTGCCAGCACCAAAAGGGTGATGGGGAACACTGAAGCTTTCTTT